This entry describes one TCR beta chain. This record comes from a study of cytomegalovirus exposure and HLA in healthy donors. Looked up from germline, CDR1 is LNHDA and CDR2 is SQIVND (reference sequence). Germline trimming cut 4 bases from V and 2 bases from J; bases unmatched to any gene: 5. This CDR3 has 15 amino acids. A multiplex PCR was run with 60 Vbeta primers and 13 Jbeta primers. The protocol was immunoSEQ multiplex PCR, while the TCRdb copy is restricted to in-frame clones and leaves out a portion. With around 100,000 clones in the sample, the ten largest clones hold roughly 3.5%. The chain uses TRBV19 and TRBJ2-3; TRBD1 agrees at 8 bases. This receptor was taken from a man between 40 and 49 years old in good health and CMV-seronegative. The sample taken for sequencing was PBMCs. CDR3 sequence reads: CASSTRTGLTDTQYF. The CDR3, as DNA: TGTGCCAGTAGTACAAGGACAGGGCTCACAGATACGCAGTATTTT.